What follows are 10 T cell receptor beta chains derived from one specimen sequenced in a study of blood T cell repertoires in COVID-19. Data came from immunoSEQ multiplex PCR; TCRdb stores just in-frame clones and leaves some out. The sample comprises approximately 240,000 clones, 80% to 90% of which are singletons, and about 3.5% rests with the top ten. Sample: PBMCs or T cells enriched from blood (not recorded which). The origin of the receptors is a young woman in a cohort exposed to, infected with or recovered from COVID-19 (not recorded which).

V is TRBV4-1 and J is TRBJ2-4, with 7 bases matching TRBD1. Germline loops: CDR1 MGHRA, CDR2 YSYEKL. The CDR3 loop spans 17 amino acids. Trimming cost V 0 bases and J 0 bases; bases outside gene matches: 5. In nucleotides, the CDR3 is TGCGCCAGCAGCCAAGATGGGGCAGGGGGAGCCAAAAACATTCAGTACTTC. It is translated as CASSQDGAGGAKNIQYF.

The CDR3 coding sequence is TGCGCCAGCAGCTTGAATAGCGGGGGGCCGGGGACACAAGAGACCCAGTACTTC. This sequence encodes CASSLNSGGPGTQETQYF. The genes are TRBV5-1 and TRBJ2-5; TRBD2 aligns across 10 bases. The CDR3 contains 18 residues. Germline CDR1 and CDR2: SGHRS and YFSETQ. J was trimmed by 2 bases and V by 1 base; bases with no gene match: 11.

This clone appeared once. The DNA of the CDR3 is TGTGCCAGCAAAGAACAGGGGGCGGGCACTGAAGCTTTCTTT. It codes for CASKEQGAGTEAFF. This chain connects TRBV6-6 to TRBJ1-1; 9 bases fit TRBD1. Trimming took 7 bases from V and 4 from J; bases not matched to a gene: 7. The CDR3 sequence is 14 residues long. Germline CDR1 is MNHNY and CDR2 is SVGAGI (reference sequence).

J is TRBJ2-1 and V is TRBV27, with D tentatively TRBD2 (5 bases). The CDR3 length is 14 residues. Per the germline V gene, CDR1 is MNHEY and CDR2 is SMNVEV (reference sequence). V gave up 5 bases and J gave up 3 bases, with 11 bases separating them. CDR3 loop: CASSRTFLYNEQFF. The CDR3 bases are TGTGCCAGCAGTAGGACTTTCCTCTACAATGAGCAGTTCTTC.

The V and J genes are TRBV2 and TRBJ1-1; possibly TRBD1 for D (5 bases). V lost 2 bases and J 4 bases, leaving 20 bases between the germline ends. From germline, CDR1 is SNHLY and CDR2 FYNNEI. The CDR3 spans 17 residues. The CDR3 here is CASSERKGRRGGTEAFF. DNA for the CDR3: TGTGCCAGCAGTGAAAGGAAGGGGCGGAGGGGCGGCACTGAAGCTTTCTTT.

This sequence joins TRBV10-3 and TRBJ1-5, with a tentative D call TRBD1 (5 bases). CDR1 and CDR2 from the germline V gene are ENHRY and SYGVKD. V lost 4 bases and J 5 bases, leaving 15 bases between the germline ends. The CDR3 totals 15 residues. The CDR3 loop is CAISGDSQGDQPQHF. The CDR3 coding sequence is TGTGCCATCAGTGGCGACTCTCAGGGCGATCAGCCCCAGCATTTT.

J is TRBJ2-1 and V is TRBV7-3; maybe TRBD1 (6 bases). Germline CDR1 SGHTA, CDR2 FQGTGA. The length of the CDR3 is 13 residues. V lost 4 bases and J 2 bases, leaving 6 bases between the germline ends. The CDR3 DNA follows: TGTGCCAGCAGCTGGGACACCTACAATGAGCAGTTCTTC. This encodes CASSWDTYNEQFF.

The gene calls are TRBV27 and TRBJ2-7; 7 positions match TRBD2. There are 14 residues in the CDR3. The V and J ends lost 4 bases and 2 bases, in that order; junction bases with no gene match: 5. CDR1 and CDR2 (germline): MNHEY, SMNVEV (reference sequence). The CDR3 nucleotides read TGTGCCAGCAGTTGGAGCGGGACCCCCTACGAGCAGTACTTC. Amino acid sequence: CASSWSGTPYEQYF.

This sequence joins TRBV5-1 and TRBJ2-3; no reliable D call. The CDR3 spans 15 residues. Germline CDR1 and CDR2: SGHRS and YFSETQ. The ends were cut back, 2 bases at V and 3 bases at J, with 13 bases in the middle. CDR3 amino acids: CASSFQKKRTDTQYF. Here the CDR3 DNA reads TGCGCCAGCAGCTTCCAGAAGAAAAGAACAGATACGCAGTATTTT.

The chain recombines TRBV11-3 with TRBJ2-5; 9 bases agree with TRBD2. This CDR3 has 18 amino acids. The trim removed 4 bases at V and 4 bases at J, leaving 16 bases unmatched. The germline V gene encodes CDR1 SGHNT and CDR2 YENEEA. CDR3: CASSSRGREGRSPETQYF. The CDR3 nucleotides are TGTGCCAGCAGCTCCCGCGGGCGGGAGGGCAGGAGTCCAGAGACCCAGTACTTC.